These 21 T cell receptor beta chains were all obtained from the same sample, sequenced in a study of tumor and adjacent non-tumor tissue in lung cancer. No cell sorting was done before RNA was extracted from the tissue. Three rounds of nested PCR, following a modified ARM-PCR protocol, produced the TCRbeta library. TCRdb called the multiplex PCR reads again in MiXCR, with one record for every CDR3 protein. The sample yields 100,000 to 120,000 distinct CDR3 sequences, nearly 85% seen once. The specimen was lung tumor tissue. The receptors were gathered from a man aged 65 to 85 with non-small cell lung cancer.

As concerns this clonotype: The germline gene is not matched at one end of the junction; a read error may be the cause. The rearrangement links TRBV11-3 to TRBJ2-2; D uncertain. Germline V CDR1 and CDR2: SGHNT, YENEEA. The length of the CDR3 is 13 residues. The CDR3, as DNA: TGTACCAGCAGCTTAGCCCCCCCCGTGGAGCTGTTTTTT. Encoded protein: CTSSLAPPVELFF.

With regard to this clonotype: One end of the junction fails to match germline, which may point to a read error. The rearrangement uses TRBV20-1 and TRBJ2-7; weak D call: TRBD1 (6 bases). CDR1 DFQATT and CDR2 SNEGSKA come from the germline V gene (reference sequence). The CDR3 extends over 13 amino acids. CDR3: CSAGQWATYEQYF. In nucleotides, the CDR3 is TGCAGTGCCGGACAGTGGGCCACCTACGAGCAATACTTC.

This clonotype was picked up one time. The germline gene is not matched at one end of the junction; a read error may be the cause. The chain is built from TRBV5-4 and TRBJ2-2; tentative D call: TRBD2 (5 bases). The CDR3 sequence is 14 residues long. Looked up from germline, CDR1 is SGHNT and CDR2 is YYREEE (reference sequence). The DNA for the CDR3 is TGTGCCAGCAGCTTAATAGGCGACGACGGGGAGTTGTTTTTT. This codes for CASSLIGDDGELFF.

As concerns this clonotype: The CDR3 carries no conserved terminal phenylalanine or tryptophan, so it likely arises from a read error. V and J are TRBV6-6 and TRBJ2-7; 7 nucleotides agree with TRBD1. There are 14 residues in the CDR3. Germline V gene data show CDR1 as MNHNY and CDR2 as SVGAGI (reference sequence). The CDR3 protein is CVSSSNRGSYEQYS. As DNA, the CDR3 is TGTGTCAGCAGTTCTAACAGGGGATCCTACGAGCAGTACTCC.

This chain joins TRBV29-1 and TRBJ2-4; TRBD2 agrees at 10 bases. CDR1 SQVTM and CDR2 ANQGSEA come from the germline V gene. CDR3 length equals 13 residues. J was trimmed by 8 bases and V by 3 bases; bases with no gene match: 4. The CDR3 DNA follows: TGCAGCGTTGACAAAGCGGGAGGGCACATTCAGTACTTC. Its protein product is CSVDKAGGHIQYF.

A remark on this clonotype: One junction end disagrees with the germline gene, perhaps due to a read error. The CDR3 here is CTSSPPMNTGELFF. The CDR3 nucleotides are TGTACCAGCTCACCTCCAATGAACACCGGGGAGCTGTTTTTT. This chain uses TRBV18 with TRBJ2-2; D is ambiguous. This CDR3 has 14 residues. Germline V gene lookup returns CDR1 KGHSH and CDR2 LQKENI.

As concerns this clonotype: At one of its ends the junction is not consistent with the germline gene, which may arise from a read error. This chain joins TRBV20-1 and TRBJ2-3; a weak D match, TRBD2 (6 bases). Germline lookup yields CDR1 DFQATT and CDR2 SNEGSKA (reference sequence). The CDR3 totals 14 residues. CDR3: CSAPGTGSTETQYF. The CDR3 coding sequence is TGCAGTGCACCCGGGACTGGTAGCACAGAAACGCAGTATTTT.

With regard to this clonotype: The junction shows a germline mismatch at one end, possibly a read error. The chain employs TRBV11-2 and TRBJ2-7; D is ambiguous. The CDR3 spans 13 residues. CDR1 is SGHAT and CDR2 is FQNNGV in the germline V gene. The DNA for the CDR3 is TGTGTCAGCAGCCAATGGACCGAGCGTGACCAGTACTTC. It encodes CVSSQWTERDQYF.

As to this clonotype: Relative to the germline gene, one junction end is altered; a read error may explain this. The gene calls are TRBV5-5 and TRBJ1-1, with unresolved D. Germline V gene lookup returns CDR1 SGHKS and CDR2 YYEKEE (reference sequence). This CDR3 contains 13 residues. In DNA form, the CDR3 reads TGTGCCTGCAGCTTAGGGCTGAACACTGAAGCTTTATTT. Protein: CACSLGLNTEALF.

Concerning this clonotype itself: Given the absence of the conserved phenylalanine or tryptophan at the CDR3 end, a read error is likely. The CDR3 region is CASSLAGGQSTGELFV. The CDR3, as DNA: TGTGCCAGCAGTCTCGCGGGGGGGCAAAGCACTGGGGAGCTGTTTGTT. This chain connects TRBV12-3 or TRBV12-4 to TRBJ2-2; 9 bases align to TRBD2. The CDR3 has 16 amino acids. After removal of 5 bases from V and 8 bases from J, the junction contained 12 bases not matched to a gene.

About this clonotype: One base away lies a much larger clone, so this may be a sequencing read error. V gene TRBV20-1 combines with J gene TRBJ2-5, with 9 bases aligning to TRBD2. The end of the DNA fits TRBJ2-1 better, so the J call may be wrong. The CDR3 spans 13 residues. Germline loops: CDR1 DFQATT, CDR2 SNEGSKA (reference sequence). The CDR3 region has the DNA TGCAGTTCCCGGTCAGCGGGGGGAGGGACCCAGTTCTTC. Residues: CSSRSAGGGTQFF.

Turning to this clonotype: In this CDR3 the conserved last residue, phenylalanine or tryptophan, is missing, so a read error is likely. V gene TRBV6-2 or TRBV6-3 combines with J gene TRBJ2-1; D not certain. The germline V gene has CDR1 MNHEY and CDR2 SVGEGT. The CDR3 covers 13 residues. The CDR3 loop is CASNRGGCNKQFI. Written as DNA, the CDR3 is TGTGCCAGCAACAGAGGCGGTTGCAATAAGCAGTTCATC.

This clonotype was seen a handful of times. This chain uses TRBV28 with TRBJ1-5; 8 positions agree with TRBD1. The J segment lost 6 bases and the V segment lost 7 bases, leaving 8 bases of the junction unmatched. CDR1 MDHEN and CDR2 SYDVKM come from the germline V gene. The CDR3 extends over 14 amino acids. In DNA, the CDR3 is TGTGCCAGCAACCGACAGGGGTTAGGTCAGCCCCAGCATTTT. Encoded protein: CASNRQGLGQPQHF.

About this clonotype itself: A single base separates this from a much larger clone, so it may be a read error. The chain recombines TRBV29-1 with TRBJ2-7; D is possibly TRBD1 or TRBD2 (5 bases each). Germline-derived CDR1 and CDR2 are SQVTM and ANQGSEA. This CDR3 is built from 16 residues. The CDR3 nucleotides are TGCAGCGCCATGACATCTGGGACCGGCACTCCCTACGAGAAGTACTTC. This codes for CSAMTSGTGTPYEKYF.

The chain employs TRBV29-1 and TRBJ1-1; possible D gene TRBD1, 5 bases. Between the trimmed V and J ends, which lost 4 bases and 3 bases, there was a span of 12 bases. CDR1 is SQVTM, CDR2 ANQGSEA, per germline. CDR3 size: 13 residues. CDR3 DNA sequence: TGCAGCGTTGGCCAGGAGGGGTACACTGAAGCTTTCTTT. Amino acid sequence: CSVGQEGYTEAFF. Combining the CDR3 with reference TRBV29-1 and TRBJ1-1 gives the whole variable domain SAVISQKPSRDICQRGTSLTIQCQVDSQVTMMFWYRQQPGQSLTLIATANQGSEATYESGFVIDKFPISRPNLTFSTLTVSNMSPEDSSIYLCSVGQEGYTEAFFGQGTRLTVV.

The CDR3, as DNA: TGCGCCAGCAGCCAGATACGGGGGCTTGGGAGTGAAAAACTGTTTTTT. Encoded protein: CASSQIRGLGSEKLFF. The rearrangement uses TRBV4-1 and TRBJ1-4; the D gene is possibly TRBD1 (6 bases). This CDR3 contains 16 residues. Looked up from germline, CDR1 is MGHRA and CDR2 is YSYEKL. Trimming cost V 3 bases and J 7 bases, with 18 bases left between them.

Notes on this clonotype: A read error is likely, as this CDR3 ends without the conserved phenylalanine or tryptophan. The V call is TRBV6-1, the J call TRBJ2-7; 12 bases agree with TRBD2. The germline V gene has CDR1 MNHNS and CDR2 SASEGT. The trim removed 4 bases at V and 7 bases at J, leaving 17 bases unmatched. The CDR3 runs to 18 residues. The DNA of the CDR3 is TGTGCCAGCAGTGTACTAGCGGGAGGCCCCTCGACGGCTGGAGAGCAGTACCTC. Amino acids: CASSVLAGGPSTAGEQYL.

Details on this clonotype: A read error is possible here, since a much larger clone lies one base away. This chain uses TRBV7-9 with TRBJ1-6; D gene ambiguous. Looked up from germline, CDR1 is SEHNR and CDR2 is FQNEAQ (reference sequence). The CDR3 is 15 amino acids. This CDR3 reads CVSSSQRSPNSPLHF. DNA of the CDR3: TGTGTCAGCAGCTCCCAGCGGTCTCCTAATTCACCCCTCCACTTT.

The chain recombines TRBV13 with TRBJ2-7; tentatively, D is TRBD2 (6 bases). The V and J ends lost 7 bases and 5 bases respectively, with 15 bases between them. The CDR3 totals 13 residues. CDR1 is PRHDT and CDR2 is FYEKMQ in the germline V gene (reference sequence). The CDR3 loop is CASTTATGDEQYF. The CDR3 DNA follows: TGTGCCAGCACCACAGCCACGGGGGACGAGCAGTACTTC.

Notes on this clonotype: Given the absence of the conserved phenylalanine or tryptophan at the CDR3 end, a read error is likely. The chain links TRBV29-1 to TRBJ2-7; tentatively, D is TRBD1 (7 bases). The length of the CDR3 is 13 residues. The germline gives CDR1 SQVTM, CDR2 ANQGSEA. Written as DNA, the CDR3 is TGCAGAGGGGCCGGGACAGCCGGGGGCGAGCAGTACTAC. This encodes CRGAGTAGGEQYY.

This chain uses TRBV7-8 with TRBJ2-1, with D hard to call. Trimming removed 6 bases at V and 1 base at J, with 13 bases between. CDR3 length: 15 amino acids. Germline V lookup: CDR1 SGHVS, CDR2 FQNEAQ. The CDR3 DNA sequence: TGTGCCAGCAGAGAATGGTCTGGGTCCTACAATGAGCAGTTCTTC. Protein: CASREWSGSYNEQFF.